The clone carrying this TCR beta chain came up many times. TCRdb re-called the RT-PCR reads through MiXCR, storing one row per CDR3 protein. Among about 700,000 distinct CDR3 sequences, approximately 15% were seen once, and the ten largest hold 3.6%. CDR3 length equals 15 residues. The germline CDR1 and CDR2 sequences are SGHRS and YFSETQ. Trimming removed 2 bases from V and 8 bases from J; junction bases left unmatched: 7. The origin of this receptor is a female donor in good health, serving as a healthy control. The rearrangement links TRBV5-1 to TRBJ1-6; 7 bases align to TRBD1. The sample taken for sequencing was memory CD4+ T cells from blood. The DNA for the CDR3 is TGCGCCAGCAGCTTCCAGACAGGGTATGATTCACCCCTCCACTTT. This encodes CASSFQTGYDSPLHF.